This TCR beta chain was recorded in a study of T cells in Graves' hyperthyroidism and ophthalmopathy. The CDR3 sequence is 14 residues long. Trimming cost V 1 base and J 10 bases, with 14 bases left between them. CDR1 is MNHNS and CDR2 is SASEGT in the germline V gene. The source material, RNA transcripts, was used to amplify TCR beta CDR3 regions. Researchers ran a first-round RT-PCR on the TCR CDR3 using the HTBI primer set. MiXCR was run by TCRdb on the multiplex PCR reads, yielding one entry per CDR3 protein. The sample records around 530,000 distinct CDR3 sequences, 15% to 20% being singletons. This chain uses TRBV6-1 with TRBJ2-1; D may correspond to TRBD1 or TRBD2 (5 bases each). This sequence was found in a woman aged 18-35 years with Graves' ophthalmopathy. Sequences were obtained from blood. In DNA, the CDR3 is TGTGCCAGCAGTGAAGTAGGGACGCCGGTCGAGCAGTTCTTC. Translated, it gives CASSEVGTPVEQFF.